One sample yielded the 22 T cell receptor beta chains listed below, sequenced in a study of shared clonotypes between healthy human individuals. Data came from immunoSEQ multiplex PCR; TCRdb stores just in-frame clones and leaves some out. Altogether millions of clones are present, just over 90% being singletons, with the ten largest covering about 0.37%. What was sequenced was naive CD4+ T cells from PBMCs. Documented subset: CD45RA+ positively selected. These receptors came from a man aged 18 to 30 in good health. Some clones in this sample may be carry-over from other donors' samples.

The chain combines TRBV28 with TRBJ1-2, with 8 bases fitting TRBD1. Germline V gene sequence: CDR1 MDHEN, CDR2 SYDVKM. The CDR3 runs to 15 residues. The J segment lost 4 bases and the V segment lost 5 bases, leaving 9 bases of the junction unmatched. The CDR3 spells CASSGGDRGGYGYTF. The DNA for the CDR3 is TGTGCCAGCAGTGGGGGCGACAGGGGCGGCTATGGCTACACCTTC.

This clone was observed a few times. The sample holds other DNA sequences that translate to the same CDR3. The rearrangement uses TRBV29-1 and TRBJ1-1; no firm D call. The CDR3 is 10 residues long. V dropped 4 bases and J dropped 0 bases, with 0 bases sitting between them. CDR1 and CDR2 (germline): SQVTM, ANQGSEA. The chain's CDR3 is CSVVNTEAFF. DNA of the CDR3: TGCAGCGTTGTGAACACTGAAGCTTTCTTT. The full variable domain, rest sourced from reference TRBV29-1 and TRBJ1-1, is SAVISQKPSRDICQRGTSLTIQCQVDSQVTMMFWYRQQPGQSLTLIATANQGSEATYESGFVIDKFPISRPNLTFSTLTVSNMSPEDSSIYLCSVVNTEAFFGQGTRLTVV.

The sample holds one count of this clone. The chain's CDR3 is CASSPYTYPGLSTDTQYF. The CDR3 DNA reads TGTGCCAGCTCACCCTACACATACCCCGGACTCAGCACAGATACGCAGTATTTT. The chain carries TRBV18 and TRBJ2-3; D is perhaps TRBD2 (5 bases). Trimming shortened V by 3 bases and J by 0 bases, and 19 bases separated the two germline ends. The CDR3 has 18 amino acids. Per the germline V gene, CDR1 is KGHSH and CDR2 is LQKENI.

The chain is built from TRBV9 and TRBJ1-3; D unresolved. This CDR3 contains 13 residues. CDR1 is SGDLS, CDR2 YYNGEE, per germline. Trimming removed 5 bases from V and 0 bases from J, with 6 bases in between. This CDR3 is CASSTNSGNTIYF. CDR3 in DNA: TGTGCCAGCAGTACTAACTCTGGAAACACCATATATTTT.

The gene calls are TRBV11-2 and TRBJ1-4, with D tentatively TRBD1 (5 bases). The CDR3 runs to 14 residues. V was cut by 5 bases and J by 10 bases, with 17 bases left in between. Germline V gene sequence: CDR1 SGHAT, CDR2 FQNNGV. This chain's CDR3 is CASSLWGEMGKLFF. The CDR3 DNA sequence: TGTGCCAGCAGCCTATGGGGGGAAATGGGAAAACTGTTTTTT.

The chain joins TRBV5-6 to TRBJ2-3; the D call may be TRBD1 or TRBD2 (5 bases each). The CDR3 has 18 residues. CDR1 and CDR2 (germline): SGHDT, YYEEEE. V shed 0 bases and J shed 2 bases, with 19 bases lying between them. Here the CDR3 DNA reads TGTGCCAGCAGCTTGGTGGGGGTTGGTAGCGACTTCACAGATACGCAGTATTTT. Protein product: CASSLVGVGSDFTDTQYF.

The rearrangement joins TRBV9 to TRBJ1-3; a weak D match, TRBD1 (6 bases). The CDR3 runs to 16 residues. V shed 4 bases and J shed 2 bases, with 16 bases lying between them. CDR1 and CDR2 from the germline V gene are SGDLS and YYNGEE. In DNA, the CDR3 is TGTGCCAGCAGCTCCGGGGGGCACTTTACTGGAAACACCATATATTTT. This sequence encodes CASSSGGHFTGNTIYF.

The chain employs TRBV2 and TRBJ1-3; D perhaps matches TRBD1 (5 bases). Germline V lookup: CDR1 SNHLY, CDR2 FYNNEI. V lost 8 bases, J lost 2 bases, and 10 bases lay in between. CDR3 size: 13 residues. CDR3 amino acids: CASQGEAGNTIYF. As DNA, the CDR3 is TGTGCCAGCCAGGGCGAGGCTGGAAACACCATATATTTT. Using reference TRBV2 and TRBJ1-3 for the parts outside the CDR3, the full variable domain is EPEVTQTPSHQVTQMGQEVILRCVPISNHLYFYWYRQILGQKVEFLVSFYNNEISEKSEIFDDQFSVERPDGSNFTLKIRSTKLEDSAMYFCASQGEAGNTIYFGEGSWLTVV.

The chain joins TRBV2 to TRBJ2-4; the D is unclear. Germline values: CDR1 SNHLY, CDR2 FYNNEI. The CDR3 runs to 11 residues. V dropped 6 bases and J dropped 6 bases, with 6 bases sitting between them. CDR3 in DNA: TGTGCCAGCAGGGGTAGAAACATTCAGTACTTC. As protein: CASRGRNIQYF.

This clone was counted a single time. CDR3 loop: CAWSASTGGYTF. The DNA for the CDR3 is TGTGCCTGGAGTGCCTCGACCGGGGGCTACACCTTC. This chain uses TRBV30 with TRBJ1-2; no firm D call. Trimming cost V 1 base and J 8 bases, with 11 bases left between them. CDR1 is GTSNPN, CDR2 SVGIG, per germline (reference sequence). The CDR3 runs 12 residues.

J is TRBJ1-4 and V is TRBV28; D remains unclear. This CDR3 contains 14 residues. Germline CDR1 reads MDHEN; CDR2 reads SYDVKM. Trimming removed 7 bases from V and 7 bases from J, with 16 bases in between. The CDR3 coding sequence is TGTGCCAGCATCTCTGCGGCGACTGGTGAAAAACTGTTTTTT. It encodes CASISAATGEKLFF.

The chain joins TRBV19 to TRBJ2-5; no reliable D call. This CDR3 contains 15 residues. The germline V gene encodes CDR1 LNHDA and CDR2 SQIVND (reference sequence). The V gene lost 7 bases and the J gene lost 5 bases, with 20 bases spanning the gap. This CDR3 is CASTPSAARWETQYF. For the CDR3, the DNA is TGTGCCAGTACCCCGTCGGCGGCGCGGTGGGAGACCCAGTACTTC.

V gene TRBV15 combines with J gene TRBJ2-2, with TRBD2 matching over 7 bases. Germline-derived CDR1 and CDR2 are LNHNV and YYDKDF (reference sequence). CDR3 length: 17 amino acids. Trimming at V came to 0 bases and at J to 5 bases, leaving 9 bases not matched to a gene. The CDR3 DNA reads as TGTGCCACCAGCAGAGAACTGGGGGGAGGGCCGACCGGGGAGCTGTTTTTT. Encoded protein: CATSRELGGGPTGELFF.

This clone was counted only a few times. The V and J genes are TRBV11-2 and TRBJ1-5; D remains unclear. There are 13 residues in the CDR3. Per the germline V gene, CDR1 is SGHAT and CDR2 is FQNNGV. V was shortened by 6 bases and J by 4 bases, with 10 bases between the two germline ends. The DNA of the CDR3 is TGTGCCAGCAGTATGGTGGGAAATCAGCCCCAGCATTTT. Encoded protein: CASSMVGNQPQHF.

The J gene is TRBJ1-5, the V gene TRBV11-2; D is ambiguous. Germline CDR1 SGHAT, CDR2 FQNNGV. The V end was cut by 6 bases, the J end by 1 base, with 13 bases between. The CDR3 extends over 15 amino acids. The CDR3: CASRVHPCSNQPQHF. The CDR3 bases are TGTGCCAGCAGGGTTCACCCTTGCAGCAATCAGCCCCAGCATTTT.

The chain combines TRBV27 with TRBJ2-7; 8 bases are shared with TRBD1. V lost 5 bases and J lost 4; bases outside the gene matches: 7. CDR3 length: 14 residues. In germline, CDR1 is MNHEY, CDR2 SMNVEV (reference sequence). The CDR3 spells CASSRGQGRYEQYF. The CDR3 DNA reads as TGTGCCAGCAGTAGAGGACAGGGTAGGTACGAGCAGTACTTC.

The chain couples TRBV19 to TRBJ1-5; 8 bases match TRBD1. The V gene's germline CDR1 is LNHDA and CDR2 SQIVND (reference sequence). V lost 4 bases and J lost 6; bases outside the gene matches: 14. The CDR3 is made up of 17 amino acids. The CDR3 DNA reads TGTGCCAGTAGTAAGCCGACCAAGGACAGGGTTGTTCAGCCCCAGCATTTT. This codes for CASSKPTKDRVVQPQHF.

CDR3 residues: CASSPPGVGTIYF. The DNA for the CDR3 is TGTGCCAGCTCACCACCAGGGGTCGGCACCATATATTTT. V and J are TRBV18 and TRBJ1-3, with D possibly matching TRBD1 (5 bases). CDR3 length: 13 amino acids. V dropped 0 bases and J dropped 9 bases, with 9 bases sitting between them. Germline V gene lookup returns CDR1 KGHSH and CDR2 LQKENI.

This rearrangement joins TRBV9 to TRBJ2-5; a weak D match, TRBD1 (5 bases). CDR1 is SGDLS, CDR2 YYNGEE, per germline. The CDR3 length is 14 residues. Between the trimmed V and J ends, which lost 1 base and 4 bases, there was a span of 11 bases. CDR3 nucleotides: TGTGCCAGCAGCGTAAAAGGGGTGGGAGAGACCCAGTACTTC. It codes for CASSVKGVGETQYF.

The chain is built from TRBV5-1 and TRBJ1-1; no clear D gene. CDR1 and CDR2 (germline): SGHRS, YFSETQ. The V and J ends lost 0 bases and 2 bases respectively, with 8 bases between them. The CDR3 covers 14 residues. DNA for the CDR3: TGCGCCAGCAGCTTGGGGCAGTATAACACTGAAGCTTTCTTT. Translating gives CASSLGQYNTEAFF.

This clone was recorded only once. In the same sample, other DNA sequences code for this CDR3. The rearrangement joins TRBV5-6 to TRBJ2-5, with D perhaps TRBD1 (7 bases). This CDR3 is 13 amino acids long. V shed 2 bases and J shed 3 bases, with 8 bases lying between them. Looked up from germline, CDR1 is SGHDT and CDR2 is YYEEEE. The CDR3 loop reads CASSFRGEETQYF. The CDR3 DNA sequence: TGTGCCAGCAGCTTCAGGGGGGAAGAGACCCAGTACTTC.

With regard to this clone: This CDR3 is also generated by other DNA sequences in the sample. V and J are TRBV7-2 and TRBJ2-1, with 10 positions matching TRBD2. V was pared by 5 bases and J by 3 bases, with 4 bases of the junction left unmatched. Looked up from germline, CDR1 is SGHTA and CDR2 is FQGNSA. The CDR3 extends over 15 amino acids. The CDR3 region has the DNA TGTGCCAGCAGCCGGACTAGCGGAAGCTACAATGAGCAGTTCTTC. Its translation: CASSRTSGSYNEQFF. Combining the CDR3 with reference TRBV7-2 and TRBJ2-1 gives the whole variable domain GAGVSQSPSNKVTEKGKDVELRCDPISGHTALYWYRQSLGQGLEFLIYFQGNSAPDKSGLPSDRFSAERTGGSVSTLTIQRTQQEDSAVYLCASSRTSGSYNEQFFGPGTRLTVL.